The clone carrying this TCR beta chain was seen more than once but under ten times. The antigen is undetermined. The data stem from a study of blood T cells in healthy people across ages. Background on the study: The template switching approach captured approximately one barcoded beta molecule for every two T cells. Study-level results: Correlation between TCR beta diversity and naive T cell percentage was strong. Roughly linear declines in TCR beta diversity per million T cells occurred with age.

A sample-barcoded 5' primer and a J-beta primer mix were used in a second PCR of roughly 7 to 11 cycles. Tagging of each cDNA molecule was performed by a template-switch adaptor with 12 random nucleotides. A single record per CDR3 protein comes from TCRdb applying MiXCR to the 5' RACE reads. The table records about 1,600,000 distinct CDR3 sequences, around 42% of them present only once. Sequenced material: blood. This receptor was identified in a woman in her late teens or twenties in good health.

Here the CDR3 DNA reads TGTGCCAGCAGCCCAACAGGACAGGGGCGGTCTAATGAAAAACTGTTTTTT. The encoded protein is CASSPTGQGRSNEKLFF. The rearrangement links TRBV27 to TRBJ1-4; 9 nucleotides align to TRBD1. Trimming removed 6 bases from V and 3 bases from J; junction bases left unmatched: 11. Germline V CDR1 and CDR2: MNHEY, SMNVEV (reference sequence). The CDR3 runs to 17 residues.